This TCR beta chain was retrieved from a study of shared clonotypes between healthy human individuals. Across the whole study: A donor's plate count was three for CD4 naive and three for CD4 memory; CD8 naive had two and CD8 memory one.

After removal of 0 bases from V and 6 bases from J, the junction contained 0 bases not matched to a gene. Germline CDR1 GTSNPN, CDR2 SVGIG (reference sequence). The CDR3 consists of 14 residues. TCRdb's table, derived via immunoSEQ multiplex PCR, lists solely in-frame clones and lacks some. The table lists roughly 410,000 clones, 95% to 97% of them singletons. General study results and limits: Sampling used blood alone; tissue repertoires probably differ. Clonotypes that were shared across a handful of donors made up about 5.1% of naive CD4 clonotypes.

Together with CD45RO+ cells, CCR7-negative CD45RA+ TemRA cells were included in CD8 memory. Worth noting for this clone: Its antigen is still unknown.

Specimen: memory CD8+ T cells sorted from blood. The sample's subset: CD45RO+ cells pooled with CCR7-negative TemRA cells. The TCR sequence derives from a man aged 25-40 years in good health. The chain uses TRBV30 and TRBJ2-2, with 11 bases fitting TRBD2. In nucleotides, the CDR3 is TGTGCCTGGAGTGTACTAGCGGGAGCCGGGGAGCTGTTTTTT. Its protein is CAWSVLAGAGELFF.